This TCR beta chain was identified during a study of blood T cell repertoires in COVID-19. Study at large: Italy, Spain and the United States were the sources of the convalescent and acute COVID-19 samples.

Authors' analysis steps: Amplification from reference gene primers served as the basis for estimated nucleated cell counts. The repertoire was sequenced with immunoSEQ multiplex PCR; TCRdb's copy has only in-frame clones and lacks some. V and J calls and clone size are those listed in that table; D and trimming were worked out from the DNA. The top ten hold less than 6.5% of the sample, which has 300,000 to 350,000 clones, over 75% seen once. Resolution of symptoms, clearance, or two negative PCRs was present in recovered Cohort 3 donors. This sequence originates from a young man who had recovered from COVID-19. Specimen: PBMCs or T cells enriched from blood (not recorded which).

CDR3 amino acids: CASSEWGRETDTQYF. The CDR3 nucleotides are TGTGCCAGCAGTGAATGGGGCAGGGAAACAGATACGCAGTATTTT. The genes are TRBV6-1 and TRBJ2-3; D perhaps matches TRBD1 (5 bases). V was trimmed by 2 bases and J by 3 bases, leaving 12 bases between them. The CDR3 covers 15 residues. Per the germline V gene, CDR1 is MNHNS and CDR2 is SASEGT.